Included here is one T cell receptor beta chain sequence, with context. These data originate in a study of blood T cell repertoires in COVID-19. Across the study: PBMCs, B-cell-depleted T cells, or T cells were the source of the cDNA or gDNA that made up the material.

The germline CDR1 and CDR2 sequences are DFQATT and SNEGSKA (reference sequence). V shed 1 base and J 12 bases; nucleotides not matched to a gene: 3. There are 11 residues in the CDR3. This table comes from immunoSEQ multiplex PCR, and its TCRdb copy is limited to in-frame clones, with some not included. The table shows more than 200,000 clones, with 65% to 90% occurring only once. The rearrangement links TRBV20-1 to TRBJ2-1; 7 positions agree with TRBD2. Sequencing was performed on peripheral blood. The TCR was taken from a middle-aged woman who had recovered from COVID-19. The CDR3 bases are TGCAGTGCTAGAGGAGGGACTACGCAGTTCTTC. Its protein product is CSARGGTTQFF.